Sequencing of this T cell receptor (beta chain) was carried out in a study of blood T cell repertoires in COVID-19. Whole-study context: Acute-phase and convalescent COVID-19 samples originated in the United States, Italy and Spain.

Participants spanned ages roughly 18 to 95 years and resided in 20 to 30 US areas. Among Cohort 3 donors, those recovered had two negative PCRs, clearance, or symptom resolution. Profiling relied on immunoSEQ multiplex PCR, and the TCRdb table lists in-frame clones only, not all of them. There are some 350,000 clones in the sample; 75% to 90% occur only once, and about 1% lies in the top ten. The CDR3 contains 15 residues. The V segment lost 0 bases and the J segment 6 bases; nucleotides outside the gene matches: 7. Per germline, CDR1 KGHSH and CDR2 LQKENI. This clonotype was sampled from a man aged 18 to 30 who had recovered from COVID-19. The genes are TRBV18 and TRBJ1-1; 7 nucleotides agree with TRBD1. Sequenced input: PBMCs or T cells enriched from blood (not recorded which). The CDR3 DNA reads TGTGCCAGCTCACCACCAGCGACAGGGATTGCTGAAGCTTTCTTT. It encodes CASSPPATGIAEAFF. The complete variable domain, with remaining parts taken from reference TRBV18 and TRBJ1-1, reads NAGVMQNPRHLVRRRGQEARLRCSPMKGHSHVYWYRQLPEEGLKFMVYLQKENIIDESGMPKERFSAEFPKEGPSILRIQQVVRGDSAAYFCASSPPATGIAEAFFGQGTRLTVV.